Following are 18 T cell receptor beta chains from one sample sequenced in a study of T cell repertoires in cytomegalovirus infection. TCRdb reanalysed the reads using MiXCR and keeps one entry per CDR3 protein. Of about 150,000 distinct CDR3 sequences in the sample, 20% to 30% are singletons; the top ten hold approximately 11%. The material sequenced was PBMCs. The source of these receptors is a human donor in good health (CMV status not recorded). Some clones in this sample may be carry-over from other donors' samples.

The chain uses TRBV20-1 and TRBJ2-1; 10 nucleotides line up with TRBD2. The trim removed 3 bases at V and 8 bases at J, leaving 13 bases unmatched. The CDR3 spans 16 residues. CDR1 DFQATT and CDR2 SNEGSKA come from the germline V gene (reference sequence). CDR3 nucleotide sequence: TGCAGTGCTAGGGGGAAACTAGCGGGGATTCTCGATGAGCAGTTCTTC. It encodes CSARGKLAGILDEQFF.

The DNA of the CDR3 is TGCGCCAGCAGTCAATTTGAGAAATCCCACAGGGGGCGCCGCTATGGCTACACCTTC. This codes for CASSQFEKSHRGRRYGYTF. The chain links TRBV23-1 to TRBJ1-2, with TRBD1 matching 9 bases. TRBV23-1 is given ORF status, its function remaining uncertain. V gave up 1 base and J gave up 4 bases; unmatched junction bases: 16. The CDR3 contains 19 residues.

Only one count was recorded for this clonotype. A much larger clone lies one base from this, so it may be a read error. The chain carries TRBV7-8 and TRBJ2-4; D may correspond to TRBD1 or TRBD2 (6 bases each). The CDR3 consists of 15 residues. CDR1 SGHVS and CDR2 FQNEAQ come from the germline V gene. The CDR3 nucleotides are TGTGCCAGCAGCTTAGAGGGGGAGGTGTGGAACATTCAGAACTTC. This gives the protein CASSLEGEVWNIQNF.

Many counts were recorded for this clonotype. This sequence joins TRBV7-2 and TRBJ2-5, with a tentative D call TRBD2 (5 bases). Trimming cost V 0 bases and J 0 bases, with 17 bases left between them. The CDR3 runs to 18 residues. CDR1 is SGHTA, CDR2 FQGNSA, per germline. CDR3: CASSLAPFRRGNQETQYF. The CDR3 DNA follows: TGTGCCAGCAGCTTAGCCCCCTTTAGGAGAGGGAACCAAGAGACCCAGTACTTC.

In this sample, this clonotype turned up many times. This rearrangement joins TRBV4-3 to TRBJ2-5; perhaps D is TRBD1 or TRBD2 (5 bases each). The CDR3 contains 16 residues. V dropped 0 bases and J dropped 4 bases, with 15 bases sitting between them. From germline, CDR1 is LGHNA and CDR2 YSLEER. The CDR3 is CASSQDRGRDVETQYF. DNA for the CDR3: TGCGCCAGCAGCCAAGATCGAGGCAGGGACGTAGAGACCCAGTACTTC.

V is TRBV5-1 and J is TRBJ1-1; 9 bases are a match to TRBD1. Germline V lookup: CDR1 SGHRS, CDR2 YFSETQ. With V trimmed by 7 bases and J by 6 bases, 10 bases remained unmatched. The CDR3 contains 14 residues. CDR3 in DNA: TGCGCCAGCGGACTACAGGGGGCAGTGTCTGAAGCTTTCTTT. This codes for CASGLQGAVSEAFF.

This clonotype occurred a few times. In DNA form, the CDR3 reads TGTGCCAGCAGTGACATCCCGAACCACGAGCAGTACTTC. Translated: CASSDIPNHEQYF. The V call is TRBV25-1, the J call TRBJ2-7; D unresolved. This CDR3 has 13 amino acids. Germline lookup yields CDR1 MGHDK and CDR2 SYGVNS. Trimming shortened V by 3 bases and J by 5 bases, and 11 bases separated the two germline ends.

V and J are TRBV6-1 and TRBJ2-5; the D gene is possibly TRBD2 (5 bases). V lost 7 bases to trimming and J lost 0 bases, with 12 bases between them. The CDR3 extends over 14 amino acids. Germline V gives CDR1 MNHNS, CDR2 SASEGT. The CDR3 sequence is CASNLSGYQETQYF. Here the CDR3 DNA reads TGTGCCAGCAACTTAAGCGGATACCAAGAGACCCAGTACTTC.

V gene TRBV9 combines with J gene TRBJ2-7; 10 bases are shared with TRBD2. With V trimmed by 4 bases and J by 7 bases, 8 bases remained unmatched. Per the germline V gene, CDR1 is SGDLS and CDR2 is YYNGEE. The CDR3 is 14 residues long. The CDR3 nucleotides read TGTGCCAGCAGCCCTAGCGGGAGTTCATGGGAGCAGTACTTC. Protein product: CASSPSGSSWEQYF. Looking up the rest from reference TRBV9 and TRBJ2-7 gives the full variable domain: DSGVTQTPKHLITATGQRVTLRCSPRSGDLSVYWYQQSLDQGLQFLIQYYNGEERAKGNILERFSAQQFPDLHSELNLSSLELGDSALYFCASSPSGSSWEQYFGPGTRLTVT.

This clonotype appeared a few times. The chain employs TRBV7-9 and TRBJ2-1, with D possibly matching TRBD2 (6 bases). Germline loops: CDR1 SEHNR, CDR2 FQNEAQ (reference sequence). The CDR3 totals 12 residues. The V end was cut by 5 bases, the J end by 6 bases, with 8 bases between. CDR3 sequence reads: CASSLLANEQFF. As DNA, the CDR3 is TGTGCCAGCAGCCTACTAGCCAATGAGCAGTTCTTC.

This clonotype has only a few counts. The chain is built from TRBV28 and TRBJ2-2; unclear D gene. The V gene's germline CDR1 is MDHEN and CDR2 SYDVKM. Trimming cost V 3 bases and J 5 bases, with 7 bases left between them. The CDR3 is made up of 13 amino acids. CDR3: CASSFRVTGELFF. DNA for the CDR3: TGTGCCAGCAGTTTTCGGGTAACCGGGGAGCTGTTTTTT.

This CDR3 reads CASSRGTGLGQPQHF. CDR3 sequence (DNA): TGTGCCAGCAGCCGAGGGACAGGGTTGGGACAGCCCCAGCATTTT. This chain connects TRBV12-3 or TRBV12-4 to TRBJ1-5, with TRBD1 matching 9 bases. The J segment lost 7 bases and the V segment lost 6 bases, leaving 10 bases of the junction unmatched. The length of the CDR3 is 15 residues.

The sample holds many counts of this clonotype. The chain joins TRBV7-3 to TRBJ2-3, with 9 bases that match TRBD2. Germline values: CDR1 SGHTA, CDR2 FQGTGA. The V segment lost 1 base and the J segment 5 bases; nucleotides outside the gene matches: 7. This CDR3 has 16 residues. The CDR3 region is CASSLMVASGEDTQYF. The DNA of the CDR3 is TGTGCCAGCAGCTTAATGGTGGCTAGCGGGGAAGATACGCAGTATTTT. Supplemented by reference TRBV7-3 and TRBJ2-3, the full variable domain reads GAGVSQTPSNKVTEKGKYVELRCDPISGHTALYWYRQSLGQGPEFLIYFQGTGAADDSGLPNDRFFAVRPEGSVSTLKIQRTERGDSAVYLCASSLMVASGEDTQYFGPGTRLTVL.

This clonotype was recorded at least ten times. This chain joins TRBV7-2 and TRBJ1-1; 8 positions agree with TRBD1. Trimming at V came to 6 bases and at J to 5 bases, leaving 14 bases not matched to a gene. The CDR3 is 16 residues long. The germline CDR1 and CDR2 sequences are SGHTA and FQGNSA. CDR3: CASRPANTGGWTEAFF. The CDR3 coding sequence is TGTGCCAGCAGGCCCGCGAACACAGGGGGTTGGACTGAAGCTTTCTTT.

The CDR3 reads CASSPSGANNSPLHF. The CDR3 bases are TGTGCCAGCAGCCCCTCTGGGGCTAATAATTCACCCCTCCACTTT. The chain employs TRBV5-4 and TRBJ1-6; D might be TRBD1 (5 bases). The V gene's germline CDR1 is SGHNT and CDR2 YYREEE (reference sequence). This CDR3 spans 15 amino acids. V lost 4 bases to trimming and J lost 5 bases, with 13 bases between them.

The rearrangement joins TRBV6-5 to TRBJ1-5; D gene unclear. Trimming shortened V by 0 bases and J by 6 bases, and 12 bases separated the two germline ends. Germline loops: CDR1 MNHEY, CDR2 SVGAGI. The CDR3 loop spans 15 amino acids. DNA for the CDR3: TGTGCCAGCAGTTACTCTGGGGAGGGTCGTCAGCCCCAGCATTTT. It translates to CASSYSGEGRQPQHF.

Regarding this clonotype: A much larger clone sits a single nucleotide away, making a read error possible. This chain connects TRBV7-9 to TRBJ1-2; TRBD1 aligns across 7 bases. Germline V gene lookup returns CDR1 SEHNR and CDR2 FQNEAQ (reference sequence). J gave up 7 bases and V 5 bases, and 19 bases lay outside the gene matches. The CDR3 contains 17 residues. The CDR3 DNA sequence: TGTGCCAGCAGCGAACCGGGACAGAGTCCCTCTTACTTTGGCTACACCTTC. Its translation is CASSEPGQSPSYFGYTF.

The rearrangement uses TRBV5-8 and TRBJ1-4, with a tentative D call TRBD1 (5 bases). CDR1 is SGHTS and CDR2 is YDEGEE in the germline V gene. The CDR3 consists of 15 residues. V was cut by 2 bases and J by 10 bases, with 18 bases left in between. The CDR3 protein is CASSFSAGRSVKLFF. Here the CDR3 DNA reads TGTGCCAGCAGCTTCTCGGCGGGACGTTCGGTAAAACTGTTTTTT.